The 27 T cell receptor beta chains in this list originate from one sample, sequenced in a study of blood T cells in healthy people across ages. Then a second PCR, running about 7 to 11 cycles, was carried out with a sample-barcoded 5' primer and a J-beta primer mix. Each CDR3 protein gets one entry after TCRdb re-called the 5' RACE reads with MiXCR. The sample consists of approximately 690,000 distinct CDR3 sequences, around 41% of them appearing once. The specimen sequenced was blood. All receptors derive from a man at least 80 years old in good health.

The chain links TRBV9 to TRBJ2-1; unclear D gene. The CDR3 totals 15 residues. V was cut by 0 bases and J by 10 bases, with 17 bases left in between. CDR1 and CDR2 from the germline V gene are SGDLS and YYNGEE. The CDR3 DNA follows: TGTGCCAGCAGCGTAGCCCTAGGGCTAAACTACGAGCAGTTCTTC. Its protein is CASSVALGLNYEQFF.

The chain joins TRBV5-5 to TRBJ1-4, with a possible D match to TRBD1 (6 bases). Trimming cost V 2 bases and J 7 bases, with 12 bases left between them. This CDR3 is built from 14 residues. Germline V lookup: CDR1 SGHKS, CDR2 YYEKEE (reference sequence). The DNA for the CDR3 is TGTGCCAGCAGCTTAAGGGGGGGAGCTGAAAAACTGTTTTTT. Translation: CASSLRGGAEKLFF. Complete variable domain (other parts from reference TRBV5-5 and TRBJ1-4): DAGVTQSPTHLIKTRGQQVTLRCSPISGHKSVSWYQQVLGQGPQFIFQYYEKEERGRGNFPDRFSARQFPNYSSELNVNALLLGDSALYLCASSLRGGAEKLFFGSGTQLSVL.

This clonotype has only a few counts. This chain's CDR3 is CASSRDREGGYTF. The CDR3 coding sequence is TGTGCCAGCAGCCGGGACAGGGAGGGAGGCTACACCTTC. The chain couples TRBV7-2 to TRBJ1-2, with 9 bases fitting TRBD1. CDR1 is SGHTA, CDR2 FQGNSA, per germline. Trimming removed 5 bases from V and 8 bases from J; junction bases left unmatched: 6. The CDR3 spans 13 residues.

The chain couples TRBV2 to TRBJ2-7, with D possibly matching TRBD2 (5 bases). Trimming removed 10 bases at V and 3 bases at J, with 13 bases between. The germline CDR1 and CDR2 sequences are SNHLY and FYNNEI. The CDR3 spans 12 residues. CDR3 region: CATGNRYYEQYF. CDR3 nucleotides: TGTGCCACGGGGAACAGATACTACGAGCAGTACTTC.

The chain links TRBV7-2 to TRBJ2-5, with a possible D match to TRBD1 (6 bases). The CDR3 covers 15 residues. V was shortened by 3 bases and J by 3 bases, with 14 bases between the two germline ends. Germline V gene data show CDR1 as SGHTA and CDR2 as FQGNSA. This chain's CDR3 is CASSFSGAGEETQYF. DNA for the CDR3: TGTGCCAGCAGCTTCAGTGGCGCAGGGGAAGAGACCCAGTACTTC. The variable domain in full, completed from reference TRBV7-2 and TRBJ2-5, reads GAGVSQSPSNKVTEKGKDVELRCDPISGHTALYWYRQSLGQGLEFLIYFQGNSAPDKSGLPSDRFSAERTGGSVSTLTIQRTQQEDSAVYLCASSFSGAGEETQYFGPGTRLLVL.

In its sample, this clonotype was seen a few times. The chain combines TRBV6-1 with TRBJ1-6; TRBD1 is a possible D gene (6 bases). CDR1 and CDR2 (germline): MNHNS, SASEGT. Trimming removed 2 bases from V and 7 bases from J, with 9 bases in between. CDR3 length equals 14 residues. This CDR3 reads CASSETGRNSPLHF. In DNA form, the CDR3 reads TGTGCCAGCAGTGAAACAGGGAGGAATTCACCCCTCCACTTT.

This clonotype was seen only a few times. The rearrangement links TRBV4-2 to TRBJ2-6, with 8 bases fitting TRBD1. The trim removed 4 bases at V and 2 bases at J, leaving 10 bases unmatched. This CDR3 is 18 amino acids long. CDR1 and CDR2 (germline): LGHNA, YNFKEQ. CDR3 in amino acids: CASSRGGQGATGANVLTF. CDR3 nucleotides: TGTGCCAGCAGCCGAGGAGGTCAGGGGGCTACTGGGGCCAACGTCCTGACTTTC.

This clonotype appeared many times. The chain links TRBV29-1 to TRBJ2-7; 7 nucleotides agree with TRBD2. The V gene's germline CDR1 is SQVTM and CDR2 ANQGSEA. This CDR3 is 13 amino acids long. V was pared by 1 base and J by 3 bases, with 3 bases of the junction left unmatched. In nucleotides, the CDR3 is TGCAGCGTTGAAGGGACTAGAGGCTACGAGCAGTACTTC. It is translated as CSVEGTRGYEQYF.

This chain uses TRBV7-2 with TRBJ1-1; the D gene is possibly TRBD1 (6 bases). V gave up 6 bases and J gave up 3 bases, with 23 bases separating them. Germline lookup yields CDR1 SGHTA and CDR2 FQGNSA. This CDR3 comprises 17 residues. CDR3 sequence: CASRKRAERGGDTEAFF. The CDR3 DNA is TGTGCCAGCAGAAAAAGGGCCGAGAGAGGGGGAGACACTGAAGCTTTCTTT. The full variable domain, in which reference TRBV7-2 and TRBJ1-1 provide the parts outside the CDR3, is GAGVSQSPSNKVTEKGKDVELRCDPISGHTALYWYRQSLGQGLEFLIYFQGNSAPDKSGLPSDRFSAERTGGSVSTLTIQRTQQEDSAVYLCASRKRAERGGDTEAFFGQGTRLTVV.

The V call is TRBV19, the J call TRBJ2-5, with D possibly TRBD1 on 6 matching bases. The J call may be in error: the DNA end matches TRBJ2-7 better. Per the germline V gene, CDR1 is LNHDA and CDR2 is SQIVND (reference sequence). The CDR3 totals 14 residues. The CDR3, as DNA: TGTGCCAGTAGCGATTCGGGCAGGGGATACGAGCAGTACTTC. This encodes CASSDSGRGYEQYF.

The chain employs TRBV5-1 and TRBJ2-1, with D tentatively TRBD1 (5 bases). The CDR3 extends over 14 amino acids. The germline V gene has CDR1 SGHRS and CDR2 YFSETQ. Trimming pared 1 base from V and 10 bases from J, leaving 15 bases between. Here the CDR3 reads CASSLWQGTYEQFF. In DNA, the CDR3 is TGCGCCAGCAGCTTGTGGCAGGGAACCTACGAGCAGTTCTTC.

This rearrangement joins TRBV7-2 to TRBJ1-2; D remains ambiguous. V was trimmed by 1 base and J by 1 base, leaving 13 bases between them. The germline CDR1 and CDR2 sequences are SGHTA and FQGNSA. The CDR3 covers 16 residues. In nucleotides, the CDR3 is TGTGCCAGCAGCTTAGTTTCCTCGGCCAGTAACTATGGCTACACCTTC. It encodes CASSLVSSASNYGYTF. Full variable domain (rest looked up from reference TRBV7-2 and TRBJ1-2): GAGVSQSPSNKVTEKGKDVELRCDPISGHTALYWYRQSLGQGLEFLIYFQGNSAPDKSGLPSDRFSAERTGGSVSTLTIQRTQQEDSAVYLCASSLVSSASNYGYTFGSGTRLTVV.

This chain joins TRBV5-1 and TRBJ2-3; 10 bases are a match to TRBD2. CDR3 length: 14 residues. The germline gives CDR1 SGHRS, CDR2 YFSETQ. The trim removed 7 bases at V and 4 bases at J, leaving 6 bases unmatched. The CDR3 DNA sequence: TGCGCCAGCGCGGGACTAGCGAGGTCAGATACGCAGTATTTT. This codes for CASAGLARSDTQYF. Combining the CDR3 with reference TRBV5-1 and TRBJ2-3 gives the whole variable domain KAGVTQTPRYLIKTRGQQVTLSCSPISGHRSVSWYQQTPGQGLQFLFEYFSETQRNKGNFPGRFSGRQFSNSRSEMNVSTLELGDSALYLCASAGLARSDTQYFGPGTRLTVL.

This rearrangement joins TRBV7-8 to TRBJ2-2, with 9 nucleotides matching TRBD1. This CDR3 is built from 15 residues. The ends lost 8 bases at V and 4 bases at J; junction bases unmatched: 8. The germline V gene encodes CDR1 SGHVS and CDR2 FQNEAQ. CDR3 in DNA: TGTGCCAGCGGCCAGGGACAGGGTGGCACCGGGGAGCTGTTTTTT. Amino acids: CASGQGQGGTGELFF.

This chain joins TRBV6-5 and TRBJ1-2; 8 bases map to TRBD1. The germline V gene has CDR1 MNHEY and CDR2 SVGAGI. The CDR3 is made up of 14 amino acids. The J segment lost 4 bases and the V segment lost 6 bases, leaving 7 bases of the junction unmatched. The CDR3 DNA sequence: TGTGCCAGCAGGGCCACGACAGGGGCCTATGGCTACACCTTC. This sequence encodes CASRATTGAYGYTF.

The sample holds a few counts of this clonotype. This rearrangement joins TRBV27 to TRBJ1-2; TRBD1 matches 11 bases. CDR1 and CDR2 from the germline V gene are MNHEY and SMNVEV (reference sequence). Unmatched junction bases numbered 7, after V lost 5 bases and J lost 2 bases. The CDR3 consists of 16 residues. The CDR3, as DNA: TGTGCCAGCAGTGAGACGCGGGACAGGGGGAACTATGGCTACACCTTC. Protein sequence: CASSETRDRGNYGYTF.

The table lists this clonotype with a few counts. The chain joins TRBV6-2 or TRBV6-3 to TRBJ2-5, with 9 positions matching TRBD2. The CDR3 loop spans 16 amino acids. CDR1 is MNHEY and CDR2 is SVGEGT in the germline V gene. V lost 11 bases, J lost 4 bases, and 17 bases stayed unmatched. CDR3 DNA: TGTGCCTCGGCGGTGAGCGGGGGGTCTGTTCCAGAGACCCAGTACTTC. Translating it yields CASAVSGGSVPETQYF.

This clonotype has a handful of counts. J is TRBJ1-4 and V is TRBV28; 8 bases fit TRBD1. Germline V lookup: CDR1 MDHEN, CDR2 SYDVKM. The CDR3 runs 12 residues. V shed 5 bases and J 14 bases; nucleotides not matched to a gene: 7. CDR3 sequence (DNA): TGTGCCAGCAGTCCGGGACAGGTCGGGCTGTTTTTT. Translation gives CASSPGQVGLFF.

This clonotype was recorded many times. The CDR3 sequence: CSAPDRSAYGYTF. In DNA, the CDR3 is TGCAGTGCACCAGACAGGTCGGCGTATGGCTACACCTTC. This chain joins TRBV20-1 and TRBJ1-2; D is possibly TRBD1 (6 bases). The CDR3 totals 13 residues. V lost 6 bases and J lost 5, with 16 bases in between. CDR1 is DFQATT, CDR2 SNEGSKA, per germline (reference sequence).

This chain links TRBV28 with TRBJ1-2, with D uncertain. The CDR3 loop spans 12 amino acids. CDR1 and CDR2 from the germline V gene are MDHEN and SYDVKM. V was trimmed by 10 bases and J by 4 bases, leaving 13 bases between them. CDR3 DNA sequence: TGTGCCACCTCTGACGCTATCTATGGCTACACCTTC. As protein: CATSDAIYGYTF.

The genes are TRBV3-1 and TRBJ1-1; no firm D call. Per germline, CDR1 LGHDT and CDR2 YNNKEL (reference sequence). The CDR3 loop spans 12 amino acids. The V and J ends lost 4 bases and 5 bases respectively, with 8 bases between them. The CDR3 nucleotides read TGTGCCAGCAGCCGTATGGGTACTGAAGCTTTCTTT. Its protein is CASSRMGTEAFF. Full variable domain (remainder filled in from reference TRBV3-1 and TRBJ1-1): DTAVSQTPKYLVTQMGNDKSIKCEQNLGHDTMYWYKQDSKKFLKIMFSYNNKELIINETVPNRFSPKSPDKAHLNLHINSLELGDSAVYFCASSRMGTEAFFGQGTRLTVV.

This clonotype was observed a few times. The chain recombines TRBV14 with TRBJ1-6; no clear D gene. Germline V CDR1 and CDR2: SGHDN, FVKESK. With 5 bases removed from V and 9 bases from J, the gap between germline ends came to 11 bases. The length of the CDR3 is 13 residues. CDR3 sequence reads: CASSSIGGSPLHF. The CDR3 nucleotides read TGTGCCAGCAGCTCGATAGGAGGTTCACCCCTCCACTTT. The whole variable domain, filled in from reference TRBV14 and TRBJ1-6, reads EAGVTQFPSHSVIEKGQTVTLRCDPISGHDNLYWYRRVMGKEIKFLLHFVKESKQDESGMPNNRFLAERTGGTYSTLKVQPAELEDSGVYFCASSSIGGSPLHFGNGTRLTVT.

The chain carries TRBV7-2 and TRBJ2-3, with D hard to call. The CDR3 runs to 14 residues. The ends were cut back, 3 bases at V and 3 bases at J, with 10 bases in the middle. Germline CDR1 SGHTA, CDR2 FQGNSA. The CDR3 DNA is TGTGCCAGCAGCTTCGTCGGGTGGACAGATACGCAGTATTTT. This translates into CASSFVGWTDTQYF.

In this sample, this clonotype turned up many times. The chain employs TRBV18 and TRBJ2-3; D is ambiguous. The V end lost 2 bases, the J end lost 3 bases, and 15 bases lay between the germline ends. The germline V gene has CDR1 KGHSH and CDR2 LQKENI. CDR3 length equals 16 residues. The CDR3 region is CASSPTGPVRTDTQYF. CDR3 nucleotides: TGTGCCAGCTCACCAACCGGCCCCGTTCGGACAGATACGCAGTATTTT.

The chain employs TRBV3-1 and TRBJ1-6; TRBD1 matches at 7 bases. The V and J ends lost 1 base and 10 bases, in that order; junction bases with no gene match: 7. CDR3 size: 15 residues. Germline V lookup: CDR1 LGHDT, CDR2 YNNKEL (reference sequence). The CDR3: CASSQATGSVSPLHF. The DNA of the CDR3 is TGTGCCAGCAGCCAAGCGACAGGGTCGGTATCACCCCTCCACTTT.

CDR3: CSAIESPYEQYF. The CDR3 DNA sequence: TGCAGTGCCATTGAAAGCCCCTACGAGCAGTACTTC. The chain employs TRBV29-1 and TRBJ2-7; D not certain. Germline CDR1 is SQVTM and CDR2 is ANQGSEA. The CDR3 runs to 12 residues.

Details on this clonotype: One end of the junction varies from germline; a read error may be responsible. The chain recombines TRBV5-6 with TRBJ2-3; TRBD2 might be the D (6 bases). The CDR3 has 16 amino acids. From germline, CDR1 is SGHDT and CDR2 YYEEEE. Here the CDR3 DNA reads TGTACCAGCAGCTTGCTTGATCGGGGGAGGACAGATACGCAGTATTTT. It encodes CTSSLLDRGRTDTQYF.